The present T cell receptor (beta chain) was sequenced within a study of identical twins. Regarding the study as a whole: Without tracking the same donors, conclusions rested on cross-sectional statistical analysis.

Template switching created a universal primer site, and the cDNA included unique molecular identifiers. TCRdb used MiXCR to reprocess the 5' RACE reads, holding one entry per CDR3 protein. The table shows approximately 600,000 distinct CDR3 sequences, with roughly 7.1% occurring only once. This clonotype was observed a few times. The antigen remains undetermined. The data also belong to a second study, concerning yellow fever vaccine responses in identical twins.

This sequence was found in a woman between 18 and 29 years old in good health. The sequenced sample consisted of PBMCs.

CDR3 loop: CASSYHNEAFF. In nucleotides, the CDR3 is TGTGCCAGCAGTTACCACAATGAAGCTTTCTTT. The gene calls are TRBV6-2 or TRBV6-3 and TRBJ1-1; D call uncertain. The CDR3 runs to 11 residues. Germline values: CDR1 MNHEY, CDR2 SVGEGT. V lost 2 bases and J 7 bases, leaving 5 bases between the germline ends.